The rows below give T cell receptor beta chains drawn from one sample of a study of T-cell memory formation after mild COVID-19. TCRdb fed the 5' RACE reads into MiXCR, producing one record per CDR3 protein. Among 300,000 to 400,000 distinct CDR3 sequences listed, 14% were seen once. The specimen was PBMCs or a T cell subset sorted from them (not recorded which). Receptor source: a man younger than 35 who had mild COVID-19 (a few samples of this study predate the infection). Cell type and time point are not known. Both conserved end residues are part of each CDR3. A D gene is named only where the DNA matches it firmly. Not all rows give a size; the values are once, few, many and, for expanded clones, a class.

d_call: .; j_call: TRBJ2-3; v_call: TRBV4-2; clone_size: .; cdr3_aa: CASSQARYTDTQYF; cdr3_nt: TGTGCCAGCAGCCAAGCAAGGTACACAGATACGCAGTATTTT
d_call: .; j_call: TRBJ1-2; v_call: TRBV4-2; clone_size: few; cdr3_aa: CASSPTTGEGYGYTF; cdr3_nt: TGTGCCAGCAGCCCAACCACGGGAGAAGGCTATGGCTACACCTTC
d_call: TRBD1; j_call: TRBJ1-1; v_call: TRBV27; clone_size: few; cdr3_aa: CASSSRDRLDMNTEAFF; cdr3_nt: TGTGCCAGCAGTTCCCGGGACAGGCTGGACATGAACACTGAAGCTTTCTTT
d_call: .; j_call: TRBJ2-5; v_call: TRBV7-7; clone_size: .; cdr3_aa: CASSLDVSSAGWATQYF; cdr3_nt: TGTGCCAGCAGCTTAGACGTTTCGTCGGCCGGTTGGGCGACCCAGTACTTC
d_call: .; j_call: TRBJ2-4; v_call: TRBV28; clone_size: many; cdr3_aa: CASPRRRDAKNIQYF; cdr3_nt: TGTGCCTCACCTAGGCGCAGGGACGCCAAAAACATTCAGTACTTC
d_call: TRBD1; j_call: TRBJ1-4; v_call: TRBV4-3; clone_size: .; cdr3_aa: CASSQERGPSYATNEKLFF; cdr3_nt: TGCGCCAGCAGCCAAGAAAGGGGGCCCTCCTATGCAACTAATGAAAAACTGTTTTTT
d_call: .; j_call: TRBJ1-6; v_call: TRBV6-6; clone_size: many; cdr3_aa: CASSYERASSPLHF; cdr3_nt: TGTGCCAGCAGTTATGAAAGGGCTAGTTCACCCCTCCACTTT
d_call: .; j_call: TRBJ1-4; v_call: TRBV4-3; clone_size: few; cdr3_aa: CASSRGHDEKLFF; cdr3_nt: TGCGCCAGCAGCCGGGGACACGACGAAAAACTGTTTTTT
d_call: .; j_call: TRBJ2-1; v_call: TRBV7-2; clone_size: .; cdr3_aa: CASSPPGYEQFF; cdr3_nt: TGTGCCAGCAGCCCACCTGGGTACGAGCAGTTCTTC
d_call: .; j_call: TRBJ1-2; v_call: TRBV2; clone_size: many; cdr3_aa: CASEGNNYGYTF; cdr3_nt: TGTGCCAGCGAGGGGAATAACTATGGCTACACCTTC
d_call: .; j_call: TRBJ1-1; v_call: TRBV6-2/TRBV6-3; clone_size: .; cdr3_aa: CASRPLGIAEAFF; cdr3_nt: TGTGCCAGCAGACCCCTCGGGATCGCTGAAGCTTTCTTT
d_call: TRBD1; j_call: TRBJ1-4; v_call: TRBV20-1; clone_size: few; cdr3_aa: CSVGQGAEEKLFF; cdr3_nt: TGCAGTGTAGGACAGGGGGCAGAAGAAAAACTGTTTTTT
d_call: .; j_call: TRBJ2-3; v_call: TRBV12-3/TRBV12-4; clone_size: few; cdr3_aa: CASSPGRADTQYF; cdr3_nt: TGTGCCAGCAGCCCGGGACGGGCAGATACGCAGTATTTT
d_call: TRBD1; j_call: TRBJ1-1; v_call: TRBV10-3; clone_size: .; cdr3_aa: CATLTGGGEAFF; cdr3_nt: TGTGCCACCCTGACAGGGGGAGGTGAAGCTTTCTTT
d_call: TRBD2; j_call: TRBJ2-5; v_call: TRBV4-2; clone_size: few; cdr3_aa: CASSQAGTSGGVETQYF; cdr3_nt: TGTGCCAGCAGCCAAGCCGGGACTAGCGGGGGGGTGGAGACCCAGTACTTC
d_call: .; j_call: TRBJ1-1; v_call: TRBV7-2; clone_size: .; cdr3_aa: CASNPGLNTEAFF; cdr3_nt: TGTGCCAGCAACCCAGGCCTGAACACTGAAGCTTTCTTT
d_call: TRBD1; j_call: TRBJ2-7; v_call: TRBV4-1; clone_size: few; cdr3_aa: CASSQEDRGPPYEQYF; cdr3_nt: TGCGCCAGCAGCCAAGAGGACAGGGGACCTCCCTACGAGCAGTACTTC
d_call: TRBD1; j_call: TRBJ1-2; v_call: TRBV7-9; clone_size: few; cdr3_aa: CASSHTHRGRIYGYTF; cdr3_nt: TGTGCCAGCAGCCATACCCACAGGGGGCGCATCTATGGCTACACCTTC
d_call: .; j_call: TRBJ2-2; v_call: TRBV5-1; clone_size: few; cdr3_aa: CASSLVWQGLAGELFF; cdr3_nt: TGCGCCAGCAGCTTGGTTTGGCAGGGATTGGCCGGGGAGCTGTTTTTT
d_call: TRBD2; j_call: TRBJ2-7; v_call: TRBV4-1; clone_size: .; cdr3_aa: CASSQEKRGGRYEQYF; cdr3_nt: TGCGCCAGCAGCCAGGAAAAGCGGGGGGGCCGATACGAGCAGTACTTC
d_call: TRBD1; j_call: TRBJ2-3; v_call: TRBV9; clone_size: few; cdr3_aa: CASSARGTGSTDTQYF; cdr3_nt: TGTGCCAGCAGCGCCCGGGGGACAGGTAGCACAGATACGCAGTATTTT
d_call: .; j_call: TRBJ1-2; v_call: TRBV5-4; clone_size: .; cdr3_aa: CASSPSAGMPHGYTF; cdr3_nt: TGTGCCAGCAGCCCTTCGGCAGGAATGCCTCATGGCTACACCTTC
d_call: .; j_call: TRBJ2-2; v_call: TRBV10-2; clone_size: few; cdr3_aa: CASSDFGGITGELFF; cdr3_nt: TGCGCCAGCAGTGATTTTGGGGGGATCACCGGGGAGCTGTTTTTT
d_call: .; j_call: TRBJ1-6; v_call: TRBV6-5; clone_size: .; cdr3_aa: CASSNPRVGSPLHF; cdr3_nt: TGTGCCAGCAGTAACCCCAGGGTCGGTTCACCCCTCCACTTT
d_call: .; j_call: TRBJ2-3; v_call: TRBV10-1; clone_size: .; cdr3_aa: CASSASDPFTDTQYF; cdr3_nt: TGCGCCAGCTCGGCCTCGGACCCGTTCACAGATACGCAGTATTTT
d_call: .; j_call: TRBJ2-7; v_call: TRBV7-9; clone_size: .; cdr3_aa: CASSPPKAGEQYF; cdr3_nt: TGTGCCAGCAGCCCCCCCAAGGCGGGCGAGCAGTACTTC
d_call: .; j_call: TRBJ2-3; v_call: TRBV3-1; clone_size: .; cdr3_aa: CASSRPGGGPDTQYF; cdr3_nt: TGTGCCAGCAGCCGACCCGGGGGTGGCCCAGATACGCAGTATTTT
d_call: TRBD2; j_call: TRBJ2-3; v_call: TRBV24-1; clone_size: .; cdr3_aa: CATERGGGDTQYF; cdr3_nt: TGTGCCACCGAGCGTGGGGGGGGAGATACGCAGTATTTT
d_call: TRBD2; j_call: TRBJ2-5; v_call: TRBV5-1; clone_size: many; cdr3_aa: CASSLGLAGGETQYF; cdr3_nt: TGCGCCAGCAGCTTGGGACTAGCGGGGGGAGAGACCCAGTACTTC
d_call: TRBD1; j_call: TRBJ1-1; v_call: TRBV4-2; clone_size: .; cdr3_aa: CASSQGQGANTEAFF; cdr3_nt: TGTGCCAGCAGCCAAGGACAGGGGGCGAACACTGAAGCTTTCTTT
d_call: TRBD1; j_call: TRBJ1-1; v_call: TRBV29-1; clone_size: few; cdr3_aa: CSVVVWTGGSEAFF; cdr3_nt: TGCAGCGTTGTAGTCTGGACAGGGGGCTCTGAAGCTTTCTTT
d_call: .; j_call: TRBJ2-2; v_call: TRBV7-8; clone_size: few; cdr3_aa: CASSLASGNTGELFF; cdr3_nt: TGTGCCAGCAGCTTAGCTAGCGGGAACACCGGGGAGCTGTTTTTT
d_call: .; j_call: TRBJ2-3; v_call: TRBV12-3/TRBV12-4; clone_size: .; cdr3_aa: CASSLAGWRGNTDTQYF; cdr3_nt: TGTGCCAGCAGTTTAGCGGGGTGGAGGGGCAATACAGATACGCAGTATTTT
d_call: .; j_call: TRBJ2-2; v_call: TRBV29-1; clone_size: few; cdr3_aa: CSAPEGTGELFF; cdr3_nt: TGCAGCGCCCCCGAAGGAACCGGGGAGCTGTTTTTT
d_call: .; j_call: TRBJ2-3; v_call: TRBV7-9; clone_size: few; cdr3_aa: CASSSPLGVRTDTQYF; cdr3_nt: TGTGCCAGCAGCTCCCCCTTAGGCGTACGCACAGATACGCAGTATTTT
d_call: .; j_call: TRBJ2-1; v_call: TRBV11-2; clone_size: many; cdr3_aa: CASSSDRYNEQFF; cdr3_nt: TGTGCCAGCAGCTCCGACCGGTACAATGAGCAGTTCTTC
d_call: TRBD2; j_call: TRBJ2-5; v_call: TRBV10-2; clone_size: few; cdr3_aa: CASRAGGSKTQYF; cdr3_nt: TGCGCCAGCCGAGCGGGGGGTTCGAAGACCCAGTACTTC
d_call: .; j_call: TRBJ2-3; v_call: TRBV6-5; clone_size: many; cdr3_aa: CASRLGVTSTDTQYF; cdr3_nt: TGTGCCAGCCGACTAGGGGTGACTAGCACAGATACGCAGTATTTT
d_call: TRBD2; j_call: TRBJ2-1; v_call: TRBV6-2/TRBV6-3; clone_size: .; cdr3_aa: CASRRGFAGGREQFF; cdr3_nt: TGTGCCAGCAGGCGAGGATTTGCGGGGGGACGAGAGCAGTTCTTC
d_call: TRBD2; j_call: TRBJ2-6; v_call: TRBV7-2; clone_size: .; cdr3_aa: CASSHLGWTSGGTGANVLTF; cdr3_nt: TGTGCCAGCAGCCACCTGGGGTGGACTAGCGGGGGGACTGGGGCCAACGTCCTGACTTTC
d_call: .; j_call: TRBJ1-2; v_call: TRBV10-3; clone_size: .; cdr3_aa: CAISARGKGYGYTF; cdr3_nt: TGTGCCATCAGTGCGAGGGGTAAAGGCTATGGCTACACCTTC
d_call: TRBD1; j_call: TRBJ2-1; v_call: TRBV9; clone_size: .; cdr3_aa: CASSIGQGRGPKQFF; cdr3_nt: TGTGCCAGCAGCATCGGACAGGGTCGAGGGCCCAAGCAGTTCTTC
d_call: .; j_call: TRBJ2-2; v_call: TRBV6-6; clone_size: .; cdr3_aa: CASRATTGELFF; cdr3_nt: TGTGCCAGCAGAGCCACCACCGGGGAGCTGTTTTTT
d_call: .; j_call: TRBJ2-5; v_call: TRBV24-1; clone_size: few; cdr3_aa: CATSSSGAEETQYF; cdr3_nt: TGTGCCACCAGTAGCTCGGGGGCCGAAGAGACCCAGTACTTC
d_call: TRBD1; j_call: TRBJ1-5; v_call: TRBV7-8; clone_size: few; cdr3_aa: CASSTAPDPQGTSSNQPQHF; cdr3_nt: TGTGCCAGCAGCACCGCCCCCGACCCACAGGGGACGAGTAGCAATCAGCCCCAGCATTTT
d_call: .; j_call: TRBJ2-2; v_call: TRBV5-1; clone_size: few; cdr3_aa: CASSLTTRSKGELFF; cdr3_nt: TGCGCCAGCAGCTTGACGACTAGAAGTAAGGGGGAGCTGTTTTTT
d_call: .; j_call: TRBJ1-2; v_call: TRBV9; clone_size: many; cdr3_aa: CASSADNYGYTF; cdr3_nt: TGTGCCAGCAGCGCCGATAACTATGGCTACACCTTC
d_call: .; j_call: TRBJ2-3; v_call: TRBV6-2/TRBV6-3; clone_size: .; cdr3_aa: CASSYRASDTQYF; cdr3_nt: TGTGCCAGCAGCTACAGGGCGTCAGATACGCAGTATTTT
d_call: .; j_call: TRBJ2-1; v_call: TRBV4-3; clone_size: .; cdr3_aa: CASSQVAWWEQFF; cdr3_nt: TGCGCCAGCAGCCAAGTAGCCTGGTGGGAGCAGTTCTTC
d_call: TRBD2; j_call: TRBJ2-1; v_call: TRBV10-3; clone_size: many; cdr3_aa: CAISGSGGPEQFF; cdr3_nt: TGTGCCATCAGTGGGTCGGGGGGGCCTGAGCAGTTCTTC
d_call: .; j_call: TRBJ2-2; v_call: TRBV5-1; clone_size: many; cdr3_aa: CASRPGSAGELFF; cdr3_nt: TGCGCCAGCCGTCCAGGGTCGGCCGGGGAGCTGTTTTTT
d_call: .; j_call: TRBJ1-1; v_call: TRBV5-4; clone_size: many; cdr3_aa: CASSLAPTVLNPEAFF; cdr3_nt: TGTGCCAGCAGCTTGGCTCCCACAGTTCTTAATCCTGAAGCTTTCTTT
d_call: .; j_call: TRBJ2-3; v_call: TRBV12-3/TRBV12-4; clone_size: .; cdr3_aa: CASSLIDFSSTDTQYF; cdr3_nt: TGTGCCAGCAGTTTAATTGATTTTTCTAGCACAGATACGCAGTATTTT
d_call: .; j_call: TRBJ1-6; v_call: TRBV12-3/TRBV12-4; clone_size: .; cdr3_aa: CASSLWGYHSPLHF; cdr3_nt: TGTGCCAGCAGCCTGTGGGGTTATCATTCACCCCTCCACTTT